One and the same sample provided the 26 T cell receptor beta chains below, sequenced in a study of Ad26.COV2.S vaccination and SARS-CoV-2 variants. TCRdb's copy holds only in-frame clones and misses some; the assay was immunoSEQ multiplex PCR. Of fewer than 100,000 clones in the sample, about four fifths were seen once. The source was peripheral blood, collected after recovery from COVID-19. The origin of the receptors is a human donor who had recovered from COVID-19.

The chain uses TRBV11-3 and TRBJ2-7, with D uncertain. This CDR3 comprises 14 residues. Germline V gives CDR1 SGHNT, CDR2 YENEEA. Trimming took 4 bases from V and 7 from J, leaving 17 bases between them. In nucleotides, the CDR3 is TGTGCCAGCAGCTCCTTGGCACCGGGCTGGGAGCAGTACTTC. Its protein is CASSSLAPGWEQYF.

The genes are TRBV6-2 or TRBV6-3 and TRBJ2-7; tentative D call: TRBD2 (5 bases). Germline-derived CDR1 and CDR2 are MNHEY and SVGEGT. Trimming left V 3 bases short and J 1 base short, with 13 bases between. This CDR3 has 15 amino acids. The CDR3 region is CASSYGRGPSYEQYF. For the CDR3, the DNA is TGTGCCAGCAGTTATGGTCGCGGGCCATCCTACGAGCAGTACTTC.

This chain connects TRBV14 to TRBJ2-7; D is unclear. Looked up from germline, CDR1 is SGHDN and CDR2 is FVKESK. The CDR3 is 15 amino acids. Deletions cut 0 bases from V and 0 bases from J, with 9 bases between. The CDR3 region has the DNA TGTGCCAGCAGCCAAGATGGGTACCTCTCCTACGAGCAGTACTTC. Protein: CASSQDGYLSYEQYF.

The V call is TRBV7-2, the J call TRBJ1-5; possibly TRBD1 for D (6 bases). The ends were cut back, 1 base at V and 0 bases at J, with 10 bases in the middle. This CDR3 spans 16 amino acids. Germline CDR1 reads SGHTA; CDR2 reads FQGNSA. DNA for the CDR3: TGTGCCAGCAGCTTAGTAGGGGGGTATAGCAATCAGCCCCAGCATTTT. Residues: CASSLVGGYSNQPQHF.

The rearrangement links TRBV14 to TRBJ2-7, with no clear D. In germline, CDR1 is SGHDN, CDR2 FVKESK. CDR3 length: 15 amino acids. V gave up 3 bases and J gave up 1 base, with 13 bases separating them. CDR3 DNA sequence: TGTGCCAGCAGCCACTCCTCGATCGTATCCTACGAGCAGTACTTC. Residues: CASSHSSIVSYEQYF.

The chain carries TRBV7-2 and TRBJ1-4; no reliable D call. The germline CDR1 and CDR2 sequences are SGHTA and FQGNSA. This CDR3 has 16 amino acids. V shed 2 bases and J shed 5 bases, with 15 bases lying between them. This chain's CDR3 is CASSLRSGIANEKLFF. DNA of the CDR3: TGTGCCAGCAGCTTAAGGTCGGGGATCGCGAATGAAAAACTGTTTTTT. The full variable domain, completed using reference TRBV7-2 and TRBJ1-4, is GAGVSQSPSNKVTEKGKDVELRCDPISGHTALYWYRQSLGQGLEFLIYFQGNSAPDKSGLPSDRFSAERTGGSVSTLTIQRTQQEDSAVYLCASSLRSGIANEKLFFGSGTQLSVL.

The chain couples TRBV6-5 to TRBJ2-5, with a weak D call TRBD1 (6 bases). This CDR3 has 12 residues. V lost 6 bases to trimming and J lost 5 bases, with 10 bases between them. CDR1 is MNHEY, CDR2 SVGAGI, per germline. The CDR3 protein is CASRAGVETQYF. CDR3 sequence (DNA): TGTGCCAGCAGAGCAGGGGTGGAGACCCAGTACTTC.

The chain couples TRBV5-3 to TRBJ2-4; D uncertain. TRBV5-3 is an open reading frame, and its role is uncertain. The CDR3 is 18 amino acids. V was trimmed by 0 bases and J by 0 bases, leaving 16 bases between them. CDR3 residues: CARSLEKEGRRAKNIQYF. CDR3 coding DNA: TGTGCCAGAAGCTTGGAAAAGGAAGGCAGGCGAGCCAAAAACATTCAGTACTTC.

This clone was observed a single time. The V call is TRBV5-1, the J call TRBJ1-2; 8 nucleotides line up with TRBD1. Germline trimming cut 3 bases from V and 2 bases from J; bases unmatched to any gene: 6. The CDR3 covers 15 residues. Germline CDR1 and CDR2: SGHRS and YFSETQ. The chain's CDR3 is CASSSGQGVNYGYTF. The CDR3 region has the DNA TGCGCCAGCAGCTCAGGACAGGGAGTCAACTATGGCTACACCTTC.

This sequence joins TRBV27 and TRBJ2-1; D unresolved. Between the trimmed V and J ends, which lost 0 bases and 5 bases, there was a span of 5 bases. This CDR3 spans 13 amino acids. Germline values: CDR1 MNHEY, CDR2 SMNVEV (reference sequence). The CDR3 bases are TGTGCCAGCAGTTTATCAATAAACAATGAGCAGTTCTTC. It specifies CASSLSINNEQFF.

V gene TRBV29-1 combines with J gene TRBJ1-4; D call uncertain. This CDR3 spans 17 amino acids. Germline V gene data show CDR1 as SQVTM and CDR2 as ANQGSEA. Trimming removed 8 bases at V and 2 bases at J, with 24 bases between. CDR3 DNA: TGCAGCCCAAGGAGAGGGCAAAGACCCCCGACTAATGAAAAACTGTTTTTT. This sequence encodes CSPRRGQRPPTNEKLFF. The whole variable domain, remainder taken from reference TRBV29-1 and TRBJ1-4, is SAVISQKPSRDICQRGTSLTIQCQVDSQVTMMFWYRQQPGQSLTLIATANQGSEATYESGFVIDKFPISRPNLTFSTLTVSNMSPEDSSIYLCSPRRGQRPPTNEKLFFGSGTQLSVL.

The chain has TRBV7-3 and TRBJ2-1, with TRBD2 matching over 10 bases. Germline V gene data show CDR1 as SGHTA and CDR2 as FQGTGA. CDR3 size: 15 residues. V trimming: 5 bases; J trimming: 9 bases; junction bases outside the gene matches: 10. In DNA, the CDR3 is TGTGCCAGCAGCCAATATAGCGGGAGGAATGGTGAGCAGTTCTTC. Translating it yields CASSQYSGRNGEQFF. Full variable domain (missing parts from reference TRBV7-3 and TRBJ2-1): GAGVSQTPSNKVTEKGKYVELRCDPISGHTALYWYRQSLGQGPEFLIYFQGTGAADDSGLPNDRFFAVRPEGSVSTLKIQRTERGDSAVYLCASSQYSGRNGEQFFGPGTRLTVL.

V is TRBV9 and J is TRBJ2-1; TRBD2 is a possible D gene (6 bases). The germline V gene has CDR1 SGDLS and CDR2 YYNGEE. Trimming cost V 4 bases and J 5 bases, with 16 bases left between them. The CDR3 totals 15 residues. CDR3 protein: CASSSGLEFNNEQFF. CDR3 in DNA: TGTGCCAGCAGCTCGGGACTCGAATTCAACAATGAGCAGTTCTTC.

The V and J genes are TRBV27 and TRBJ1-2; D possibly corresponds to TRBD1 (5 bases). Germline CDR1 is MNHEY and CDR2 is SMNVEV (reference sequence). The CDR3 has 15 residues. The ends were cut back, 2 bases at V and 4 bases at J, with 14 bases in the middle. CDR3 region: CASSLGANSFYGYTF. CDR3 nucleotides: TGTGCCAGCAGTTTAGGGGCCAACTCATTCTATGGCTACACCTTC.

The chain is built from TRBV6-5 and TRBJ2-7; D may be TRBD2 (6 bases). Germline V CDR1 and CDR2: MNHEY, SVGAGI. The ends were cut back, 5 bases at V and 3 bases at J, with 17 bases in the middle. The CDR3 is made up of 15 amino acids. The CDR3 coding sequence is TGTGCCAGCAGTCCTTCGTGGGGGGTAGTCTACGAGCAGTACTTC. It translates to CASSPSWGVVYEQYF.

The gene calls are TRBV28 and TRBJ2-1, with TRBD2 identical over 9 bases. The CDR3 sequence is 15 residues long. Germline trimming cut 8 bases from V and 9 bases from J; bases unmatched to any gene: 14. CDR1 and CDR2 from the germline V gene are MDHEN and SYDVKM. The CDR3 spells CASGSTAGGPTEQFF. The CDR3 DNA is TGTGCCAGCGGATCGACGGCGGGAGGGCCCACTGAGCAGTTCTTC.

In DNA form, the CDR3 reads TGTGCCACCAGTGGCCGGACAGGGAGCAATCAGCCCCAGCATTTT. Translated: CATSGRTGSNQPQHF. The chain carries TRBV24-1 and TRBJ1-5, with 8 bases matching TRBD1. CDR1 is KGHDR, CDR2 SFDVKD, per germline. V was clipped by 5 bases and J by 1 base; unmatched bases: 3. The CDR3 is 15 residues long.

The chain links TRBV5-5 to TRBJ2-7; D not certain. The CDR3 totals 13 residues. Germline CDR1 reads SGHKS; CDR2 reads YYEKEE (reference sequence). Trimming left V 4 bases short and J 2 bases short, with 10 bases between. The DNA for the CDR3 is TGTGCCAGCAGCCTTCTTGACACCTACGAGCAGTACTTC. Protein: CASSLLDTYEQYF.

The chain links TRBV5-1 to TRBJ2-7, with TRBD1 identical over 10 bases. There are 14 residues in the CDR3. Unmatched junction bases numbered 2, after V lost 3 bases and J lost 2 bases. Germline lookup yields CDR1 SGHRS and CDR2 YFSETQ. The CDR3 coding sequence is TGCGCCAGCAGCTCGACAGGGGGCCCCTACGAGCAGTACTTC. Protein sequence: CASSSTGGPYEQYF.

This chain joins TRBV15 and TRBJ2-7, with D possibly matching TRBD2 (5 bases). The germline V and J ends were trimmed by 4 bases and 7 bases, with 11 bases remaining between them. Germline CDR1 LNHNV, CDR2 YYDKDF (reference sequence). The CDR3 has 12 amino acids. CDR3 sequence: CATSIETREQYF. The CDR3 nucleotides are TGTGCCACCAGCATAGAAACTAGGGAGCAGTACTTC.

This clone was counted once. The chain couples TRBV4-1 to TRBJ1-2; the D is unclear. Germline V gives CDR1 MGHRA, CDR2 YSYEKL. This CDR3 has 12 amino acids. V lost 0 bases and J lost 4, with 3 bases in between. The CDR3 spells CASSQDGYGYTF. The DNA for the CDR3 is TGCGCCAGCAGCCAAGATGGCTATGGCTACACCTTC.

The rearrangement uses TRBV19 and TRBJ1-2; no clear D. Germline loops: CDR1 LNHDA, CDR2 SQIVND (reference sequence). Trimming removed 1 base from V and 13 bases from J, with 13 bases in between. The CDR3 sequence is 12 residues long. CDR3 nucleotide sequence: TGTGCCAGTAGTATAGGGACGGACCGCTCCACCTTC. This encodes CASSIGTDRSTF.

This clone has a handful of counts. The chain combines TRBV2 with TRBJ2-6; possibly TRBD1 for D (5 bases). CDR3 length: 18 residues. In germline, CDR1 is SNHLY, CDR2 FYNNEI. V lost 9 bases, J lost 0 bases, and 21 bases lay in between. This CDR3 is CASPISTAKSSGANVLTF. CDR3 in DNA: TGTGCCAGTCCCATTTCGACAGCGAAGAGCTCTGGGGCCAACGTCCTGACTTTC.

The chain has TRBV29-1 and TRBJ1-2; 12 nucleotides match TRBD1. The J segment lost 8 bases and the V segment lost 6 bases, leaving 19 bases of the junction unmatched. This CDR3 comprises 17 residues. From germline, CDR1 is SQVTM and CDR2 ANQGSEA. The CDR3 DNA is TGCAGCGTGGAGGGACAGGGGGCTAGTAGGGCGCGGTCCGGCTACACCTTC. The encoded protein is CSVEGQGASRARSGYTF.

The CDR3 protein is CASSQAPSSDPYEQYF. For the CDR3, the DNA is TGCGCCAGCAGCCAAGCGCCTTCTAGCGATCCCTACGAGCAGTACTTC. The chain links TRBV4-3 to TRBJ2-7, with TRBD2 as a possible D gene (6 bases). The CDR3 totals 16 residues. Trimming removed 1 base from V and 2 bases from J, with 15 bases in between. CDR1 and CDR2 (germline): LGHNA, YSLEER.

The genes are TRBV19 and TRBJ1-5, with 8 bases aligning to TRBD1. The CDR3 contains 16 residues. V lost 0 bases, J lost 7 bases, and 8 bases stayed unmatched. Germline CDR1 reads LNHDA; CDR2 reads SQIVND (reference sequence). The CDR3 reads CASSIENRTGRQPQHF. CDR3 coding DNA: TGTGCCAGTAGTATAGAAAACCGGACAGGGAGGCAGCCCCAGCATTTT.